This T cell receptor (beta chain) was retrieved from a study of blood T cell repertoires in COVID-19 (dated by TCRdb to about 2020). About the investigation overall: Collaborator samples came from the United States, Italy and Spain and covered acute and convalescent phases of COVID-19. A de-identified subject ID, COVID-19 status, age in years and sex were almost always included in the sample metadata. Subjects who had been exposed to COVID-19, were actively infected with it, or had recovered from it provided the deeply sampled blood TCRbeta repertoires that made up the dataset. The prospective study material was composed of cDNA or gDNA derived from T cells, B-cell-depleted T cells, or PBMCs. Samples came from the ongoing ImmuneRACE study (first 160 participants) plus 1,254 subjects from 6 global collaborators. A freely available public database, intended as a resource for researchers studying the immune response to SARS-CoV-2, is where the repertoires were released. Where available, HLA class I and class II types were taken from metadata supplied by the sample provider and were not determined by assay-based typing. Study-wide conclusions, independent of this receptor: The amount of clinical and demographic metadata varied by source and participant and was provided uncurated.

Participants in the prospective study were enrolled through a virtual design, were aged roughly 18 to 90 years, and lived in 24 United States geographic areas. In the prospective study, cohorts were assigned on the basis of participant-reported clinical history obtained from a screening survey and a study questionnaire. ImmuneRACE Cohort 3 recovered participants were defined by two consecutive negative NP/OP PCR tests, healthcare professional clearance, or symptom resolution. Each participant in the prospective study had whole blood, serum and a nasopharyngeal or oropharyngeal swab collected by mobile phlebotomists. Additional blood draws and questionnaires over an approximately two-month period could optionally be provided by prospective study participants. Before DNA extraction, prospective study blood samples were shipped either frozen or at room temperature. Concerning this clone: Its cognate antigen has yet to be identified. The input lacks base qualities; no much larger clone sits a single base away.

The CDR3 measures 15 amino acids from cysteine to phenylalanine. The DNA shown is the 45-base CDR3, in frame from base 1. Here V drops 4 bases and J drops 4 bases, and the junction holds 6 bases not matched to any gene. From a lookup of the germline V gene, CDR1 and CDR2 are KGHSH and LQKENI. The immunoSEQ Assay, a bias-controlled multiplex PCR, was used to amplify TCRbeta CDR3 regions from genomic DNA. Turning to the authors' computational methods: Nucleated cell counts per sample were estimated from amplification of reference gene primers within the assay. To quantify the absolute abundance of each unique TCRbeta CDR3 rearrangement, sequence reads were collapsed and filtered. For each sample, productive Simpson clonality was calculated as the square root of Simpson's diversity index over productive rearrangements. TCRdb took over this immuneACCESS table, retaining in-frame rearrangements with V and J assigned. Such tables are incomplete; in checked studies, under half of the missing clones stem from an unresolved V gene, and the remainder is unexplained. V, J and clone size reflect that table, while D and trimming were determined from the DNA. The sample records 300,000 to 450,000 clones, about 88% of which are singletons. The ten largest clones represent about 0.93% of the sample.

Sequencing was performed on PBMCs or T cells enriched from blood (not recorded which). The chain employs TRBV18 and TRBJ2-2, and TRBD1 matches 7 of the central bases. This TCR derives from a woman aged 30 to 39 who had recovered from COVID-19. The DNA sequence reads TGTGCCAGCTCACTGGGACAGTTACTCACCGGGGAGCTGTTTTTT. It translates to CASSLGQLLTGELFF.